The 27 T cell receptor beta chains below were found in one sample sequenced in a study of human T cells and chemical hapten exposure. TCRdb re-called the RACE reads with MiXCR, one entry per CDR3 protein. Counted here are under 200,000 distinct CDR3 sequences, more than 25% occurring once; the ten biggest clones make up just under 3%. Time point here: pre-sensitization, week 0. Treatment of the sample: therapeutic diphenylcyclopropenone sensitization with weekly scalp DPC. The sample in question was whole blood, obtained in connection with sensitization to the hapten diphenylcyclopropenone (DPC). These receptor sequences come from a woman in her 30s with alopecia areata. Some clones in this sample may be carry-over from other donors' samples.

This chain connects TRBV20-1 to TRBJ2-1; 10 positions match TRBD2. CDR3 length: 14 residues. Germline loops: CDR1 DFQATT, CDR2 SNEGSKA (reference sequence). J gave up 8 bases and V 3 bases, and 7 bases lay outside the gene matches. This CDR3 reads CSASARTSGDEQFF. The DNA for the CDR3 is TGCAGTGCTAGTGCCCGGACTAGCGGTGATGAGCAGTTCTTC.

The chain combines TRBV5-6 with TRBJ2-5; D is unclear. Trimming removed 3 bases from V and 5 bases from J, with 5 bases in between. CDR3 size: 11 residues. Germline assignment: CDR1 SGHDT and CDR2 YYEEEE. The CDR3 loop reads CASSWAETQYF. The DNA of the CDR3 is TGTGCCAGCAGCTGGGCGGAGACCCAGTACTTC.

This sequence joins TRBV29-1 and TRBJ2-5, with D possibly being TRBD1 (6 bases). The CDR3 runs 13 residues. Germline V gene data show CDR1 as SQVTM and CDR2 as ANQGSEA. Trimming pared 7 bases from V and 5 bases from J, leaving 17 bases between. CDR3 DNA sequence: TGCAGCGCCAGGGACACCCCGCGTGAGACCCAGTACTTC. Its translation: CSARDTPRETQYF.

The chain joins TRBV28 to TRBJ2-3; tentative D call: TRBD2 (6 bases). There are 16 residues in the CDR3. The V gene lost 3 bases and the J gene lost 3 bases, with 16 bases spanning the gap. Germline V gene sequence: CDR1 MDHEN, CDR2 SYDVKM. The CDR3 is CASSLDRGGGTDTQYF. The CDR3 DNA is TGTGCCAGCAGTTTGGATCGGGGAGGCGGGACAGATACGCAGTATTTT.

The gene calls are TRBV4-3 and TRBJ2-7; D is perhaps TRBD1 (6 bases). Trimming removed 0 bases at V and 4 bases at J, with 13 bases between. Germline CDR1 LGHNA, CDR2 YSLEER. The length of the CDR3 is 15 residues. Here the CDR3 DNA reads TGCGCCAGCAGCCAAGATCCCAGGGGCCGATACGAGCAGTACTTC. It yields the protein CASSQDPRGRYEQYF.

The V gene is TRBV20-1, the J gene TRBJ1-3; D ambiguous. This CDR3 comprises 13 residues. Trimming pared 0 bases from V and 8 bases from J, leaving 11 bases between. Per the germline V gene, CDR1 is DFQATT and CDR2 is SNEGSKA (reference sequence). The CDR3 bases are TGCAGTGCTAGAGAGCTAAATGGGGACACCATATATTTT. Protein product: CSARELNGDTIYF.

The chain carries TRBV29-1 and TRBJ2-3; 8 bases are shared with TRBD2. With 6 bases clipped from V and 4 bases from J, the junction kept 9 bases outside the gene matches. This CDR3 comprises 14 residues. Germline CDR1 and CDR2: SQVTM and ANQGSEA. The CDR3 loop reads CSVDDRRGADTQYF. DNA for the CDR3: TGCAGCGTGGATGACAGGCGGGGGGCAGATACGCAGTATTTT.

This clonotype turned up a few times. CDR3 nucleotide sequence: TGTGCCAGCAGACTACTAGCGGTAACCGGGGAGCTGTTTTTT. Translated, it gives CASRLLAVTGELFF. The chain couples TRBV5-6 to TRBJ2-2; 8 nucleotides agree with TRBD2. V dropped 5 bases and J dropped 5; count of bases not matched to a gene: 5. This CDR3 comprises 14 residues. From germline, CDR1 is SGHDT and CDR2 YYEEEE.

This clonotype has just a few counts. The J gene is TRBJ2-7, the V gene TRBV15, with 9 bases that match TRBD2. V was pared by 8 bases and J by 3 bases, with 5 bases of the junction left unmatched. Germline V lookup: CDR1 LNHNV, CDR2 YYDKDF (reference sequence). The CDR3 runs to 13 residues. The chain's CDR3 is CATQRGEGYEQYF. The CDR3 nucleotides read TGTGCCACCCAGCGGGGGGAAGGCTACGAGCAGTACTTC.

J is TRBJ2-3 and V is TRBV5-1; TRBD1 is a possible D gene (5 bases). The CDR3 spans 13 residues. V gave up 5 bases and J gave up 0 bases, with 7 bases separating them. CDR1 and CDR2 from the germline V gene are SGHRS and YFSETQ. The CDR3 is CASRDTSTDTQYF. CDR3 nucleotide sequence: TGCGCCAGCAGGGACACCAGCACAGATACGCAGTATTTT.

V and J are TRBV29-1 and TRBJ1-2; a weak D match, TRBD1 (5 bases). The CDR3 is made up of 13 amino acids. Per the germline V gene, CDR1 is SQVTM and CDR2 is ANQGSEA. The V gene lost 3 bases and the J gene lost 7 bases, with 15 bases spanning the gap. Here the CDR3 reads CSVESGKLPGYTF. DNA for the CDR3: TGCAGCGTTGAGTCAGGGAAGTTACCTGGCTACACCTTC.

This chain links TRBV12-3 or TRBV12-4 with TRBJ1-5, with D possibly being TRBD1 (5 bases). The length of the CDR3 is 16 residues. V was shortened by 3 bases and J by 1 base, with 13 bases between the two germline ends. DNA of the CDR3: TGTGCCAGCAGTTTGGTCAGGGCCTGGAGCAATCAGCCCCAGCATTTT. This gives the protein CASSLVRAWSNQPQHF.

The chain couples TRBV20-1 to TRBJ2-3, with a possible D match to TRBD1 (6 bases). V gave up 4 bases and J gave up 2 bases, with 16 bases separating them. This CDR3 region has 15 residues. Germline CDR1 DFQATT, CDR2 SNEGSKA (reference sequence). CDR3 residues: CSAKTLNRATDTQYF. For the CDR3, the DNA is TGCAGTGCTAAGACTTTAAACAGGGCCACAGATACGCAGTATTTT.

This clonotype has at least ten counts. The V call is TRBV13, the J call TRBJ1-4; D remains ambiguous. V shed 5 bases and J shed 8 bases, with 12 bases lying between them. The CDR3 runs to 13 residues. CDR1 and CDR2 (germline): PRHDT, FYEKMQ (reference sequence). This CDR3 reads CASSATSREKLFF. In DNA form, the CDR3 reads TGTGCCAGCAGCGCTACTTCGAGAGAAAAACTGTTTTTT.

This clonotype has a handful of counts. The gene calls are TRBV20-1 and TRBJ1-5; tentative D call: TRBD1 (5 bases). This CDR3 comprises 14 residues. The germline V gene has CDR1 DFQATT and CDR2 SNEGSKA (reference sequence). V was clipped by 5 bases and J by 5 bases, with 16 bases between them. CDR3 DNA sequence: TGCAGTGCTCGAATTACATCGGGGGATCAGCCCCAGCATTTT. It codes for CSARITSGDQPQHF.

V is TRBV5-1 and J is TRBJ2-7; D perhaps matches TRBD2 (5 bases). V was shortened by 0 bases and J by 1 base, with 8 bases between the two germline ends. The germline CDR1 and CDR2 sequences are SGHRS and YFSETQ. The CDR3 has 14 amino acids. CDR3 sequence reads: CASSLVSVSYEQYF. The CDR3 DNA reads TGCGCCAGCAGCTTGGTTAGCGTTTCCTACGAGCAGTACTTC.

The V call is TRBV10-3, the J call TRBJ1-2; no clear D. V was clipped by 7 bases and J by 2 bases, with 17 bases between them. The CDR3 contains 15 residues. The V gene's germline CDR1 is ENHRY and CDR2 SYGVKD. DNA of the CDR3: TGTGCCATCACCCGCGGGCAAACAGACAACTATGGCTACACCTTC. Its protein product is CAITRGQTDNYGYTF.

The genes are TRBV20-1 and TRBJ2-2, with D maybe TRBD1 (5 bases). Germline-derived CDR1 and CDR2 are DFQATT and SNEGSKA (reference sequence). The V end was cut by 3 bases, the J end by 0 bases, with 8 bases between. The CDR3 sequence is 14 residues long. CDR3 bases: TGCAGTGCTAGTATGACAGCGAACACCGGGGAGCTGTTTTTT. Its translation is CSASMTANTGELFF.

This clonotype was seen a few times. The rearrangement uses TRBV24-1 and TRBJ2-3; D call uncertain. The germline V gene has CDR1 KGHDR and CDR2 SFDVKD. The V end was cut by 4 bases, the J end by 9 bases, with 13 bases between. The CDR3 loop spans 13 amino acids. The CDR3 nucleotides are TGTGCCACCAGTGACCCTAACGGTTGGACGCAGTATTTT. Translation: CATSDPNGWTQYF.

V and J are TRBV10-3 and TRBJ1-5; D might be TRBD1 (5 bases). V lost 3 bases and J lost 0, with 18 bases in between. The CDR3 is 18 amino acids. The germline V gene has CDR1 ENHRY and CDR2 SYGVKD. The CDR3 here is CAISDPRENFHSNQPQHF. CDR3 in DNA: TGTGCCATCAGTGACCCCAGGGAGAATTTCCATAGCAATCAGCCCCAGCATTTT.

This clonotype was detected a few times. V is TRBV28 and J is TRBJ1-1, with 7 bases aligning to TRBD1. The CDR3 has 16 amino acids. Germline loops: CDR1 MDHEN, CDR2 SYDVKM. V dropped 2 bases and J dropped 4; count of bases not matched to a gene: 10. The CDR3: CASSLTRLGDSTEAFF. In DNA form, the CDR3 reads TGTGCCAGCAGTTTAACTCGTCTCGGGGACAGCACTGAAGCTTTCTTT.

This clonotype was picked up many times. The chain employs TRBV20-1 and TRBJ2-2; D gene unclear. V was cut by 1 base and J by 4 bases, with 7 bases left in between. Germline V gene data show CDR1 as DFQATT and CDR2 as SNEGSKA (reference sequence). The CDR3 has 13 residues. CDR3 protein: CSARVTFTGELFF. CDR3 DNA: TGCAGTGCTAGAGTGACCTTCACCGGGGAGCTGTTTTTT.

This clonotype has a handful of counts. The rearrangement joins TRBV10-3 to TRBJ2-3, with 7 bases fitting TRBD2. The CDR3 is made up of 14 amino acids. V gave up 4 bases and J gave up 5 bases; unmatched junction bases: 6. Germline CDR1 reads ENHRY; CDR2 reads SYGVKD. The DNA for the CDR3 is TGTGCCATCAGTGGGACTAGGGCAGGAGATACGCAGTATTTT. Amino acids: CAISGTRAGDTQYF.

The V call is TRBV20-1, the J call TRBJ1-2; 10 bases align to TRBD1. J lost 4 bases, V lost 0 bases, and 5 bases had no gene match. There are 15 residues in the CDR3. The germline gives CDR1 DFQATT, CDR2 SNEGSKA (reference sequence). CDR3 region: CSARDGRDRGYGYTF. The CDR3 DNA sequence: TGCAGTGCTAGAGATGGTCGGGACAGGGGCTATGGCTACACCTTC.

In its sample, this clonotype was seen a few times. The chain combines TRBV9 with TRBJ2-5, with D possibly matching TRBD2 (6 bases). V gave up 2 bases and J gave up 4 bases, with 18 bases separating them. This CDR3 is 16 amino acids long. Germline V CDR1 and CDR2: SGDLS, YYNGEE. Written as DNA, the CDR3 is TGTGCCAGCAGCGTCGGGAGAGCGGCCTCGGGAGAGACCCAGTACTTC. Amino acids: CASSVGRAASGETQYF. Supplemented by reference TRBV9 and TRBJ2-5, the full variable domain reads DSGVTQTPKHLITATGQRVTLRCSPRSGDLSVYWYQQSLDQGLQFLIQYYNGEERAKGNILERFSAQQFPDLHSELNLSSLELGDSALYFCASSVGRAASGETQYFGPGTRLLVL.

This clonotype was picked up many times. The gene calls are TRBV7-2 and TRBJ2-3; 9 bases are shared with TRBD1. V dropped 5 bases and J dropped 6; count of bases not matched to a gene: 6. CDR3 length: 14 amino acids. CDR1 is SGHTA and CDR2 is FQGNSA in the germline V gene. The CDR3 nucleotides are TGTGCCAGCAGCCCAACAGGGGGCGCGGATACGCAGTATTTT. Amino acid sequence: CASSPTGGADTQYF.

The chain joins TRBV28 to TRBJ2-7; D ambiguous. CDR1 is MDHEN, CDR2 SYDVKM, per germline. V shed 2 bases and J shed 2 bases, with 7 bases lying between them. The CDR3 is made up of 13 amino acids. CDR3 in amino acids: CASSLRDPYEQYF. The DNA of the CDR3 is TGTGCCAGCAGTTTAAGGGATCCCTACGAGCAGTACTTC.